These 21 T cell receptor beta chains originate from one sample sequenced in a study of shared clonotypes between healthy human individuals. Terminally differentiated effector memory CD45RA+ cells were excluded by CCR7 positive selection of CD45RO-negative cells. Sequencing was performed with immunoSEQ multiplex PCR; in TCRdb, only in-frame clones are kept and a portion is missing. The sample yields millions of clones, about 93% seen once. The sequenced material came from naive CD8+ T cells from PBMCs. The receptors here all came from a man younger than 30 in good health. Some clones in this sample may be carry-over from other donors' samples.

J is TRBJ2-3 and V is TRBV28; D is uncertain. Trimming took off 5 bases at V and 6 bases at J, with 12 bases between the two ends. CDR1 is MDHEN and CDR2 is SYDVKM in the germline V gene. This CDR3 contains 13 residues. CDR3 region: CASSLRSLDTQYF. The CDR3 DNA reads TGTGCCAGCAGTCTCAGATCTTTGGATACGCAGTATTTT.

The table lists this clone with a count of one. CDR3 coding DNA: TGTGCCAGCAGCTTGATGCGGCCCTCAACAGGGAACACTGAAGCTTTCTTT. Protein: CASSLMRPSTGNTEAFF. This chain joins TRBV5-6 and TRBJ1-1, with D tentatively TRBD1 (5 bases). The germline V gene encodes CDR1 SGHDT and CDR2 YYEEEE. V dropped 1 base and J dropped 1 base, with 17 bases sitting between them. This CDR3 is built from 17 residues.

This clone was found once. This rearrangement joins TRBV4-1 to TRBJ2-7; 8 bases match TRBD2. V trimming: 3 bases; J trimming: 6 bases; junction bases outside the gene matches: 1. The CDR3 covers 12 residues. Germline lookup yields CDR1 MGHRA and CDR2 YSYEKL. CDR3 loop: CASSHGRGEQYF. The DNA of the CDR3 is TGCGCCAGCAGCCACGGGAGGGGCGAGCAGTACTTC.

The V call is TRBV27, the J call TRBJ1-1, with TRBD1 matching over 9 bases. Germline V lookup: CDR1 MNHEY, CDR2 SMNVEV (reference sequence). The CDR3 is 14 residues long. The trim removed 6 bases at V and 4 bases at J, leaving 6 bases unmatched. The CDR3: CASSKQGASTEAFF. CDR3 bases: TGTGCCAGCAGCAAACAGGGGGCCAGCACTGAAGCTTTCTTT.

The chain joins TRBV5-6 to TRBJ2-7; 7 nucleotides align to TRBD1. The CDR3 is made up of 15 amino acids. V shed 1 base, J shed 6 bases, and the junction held 10 bases outside the gene matches. The germline V gene encodes CDR1 SGHDT and CDR2 YYEEEE. The CDR3 DNA is TGTGCCAGCAGCTTGCCGCCAGGGGGTGACAGCGAGCAGTACTTC. Translated, it gives CASSLPPGGDSEQYF.

CDR3: CAWSATPGVRQPQHF. CDR3 nucleotide sequence: TGTGCCTGGAGTGCTACCCCTGGTGTCCGCCAGCCCCAGCATTTT. The V and J genes are TRBV30 and TRBJ1-5; D is ambiguous. This CDR3 has 15 residues. Trimming cost V 1 base and J 7 bases, with 17 bases left between them. Per the germline V gene, CDR1 is GTSNPN and CDR2 is SVGIG (reference sequence).

This clone turned up a few times. The V call is TRBV5-5, the J call TRBJ1-4; unclear D gene. Trimming shortened V by 0 bases and J by 0 bases, and 3 bases separated the two germline ends. Germline V gene data show CDR1 as SGHKS and CDR2 as YYEKEE (reference sequence). The CDR3 extends over 14 amino acids. The CDR3 sequence is CASSLGATNEKLFF. DNA for the CDR3: TGTGCCAGCAGCTTGGGGGCAACTAATGAAAAACTGTTTTTT.

The V call is TRBV25-1, the J call TRBJ2-5; D remains unclear. The J call is uncertain, as TRBJ2-7 better fits the DNA end. Germline loops: CDR1 MGHDK, CDR2 SYGVNS. CDR3 length: 13 amino acids. CDR3 DNA: TGTGCCAGCGGCCCCGGAATCTCCTACGAGCAGTACTTC. It encodes CASGPGISYEQYF.

The chain recombines TRBV7-9 with TRBJ1-2; D gene ambiguous. The CDR3 has 15 amino acids. Germline loops: CDR1 SEHNR, CDR2 FQNEAQ (reference sequence). The ends were cut back, 0 bases at V and 6 bases at J, with 14 bases in the middle. CDR3 nucleotide sequence: TGTGCCAGCAGCTTAGCGGGTTCTCCGTTGGATGGCTACACCTTC. Translation gives CASSLAGSPLDGYTF.

In DNA, the CDR3 is TGTGCCAGCAGTCCGGGACAGGGGGCTGGGACCCAGTACTTC. Encoded protein: CASSPGQGAGTQYF. The chain employs TRBV27 and TRBJ2-5; 12 bases agree with TRBD1. Germline-derived CDR1 and CDR2 are MNHEY and SMNVEV (reference sequence). The CDR3 is made up of 14 amino acids. The junction had 5 bases not matched to a gene; V was cut back by 5 bases and J by 7 bases.

This chain links TRBV29-1 with TRBJ2-1; TRBD2 matches at 15 bases. J gave up 4 bases and V 7 bases, and 11 bases lay outside the gene matches. CDR1 SQVTM and CDR2 ANQGSEA come from the germline V gene. The CDR3 runs 17 residues. The CDR3 DNA is TGCAGCGGCTCGGGACTAGCGGGAGGCTTAGTGTACAATGAGCAGTTCTTC. Amino acids: CSGSGLAGGLVYNEQFF.

The chain recombines TRBV28 with TRBJ2-4; 9 bases are a match to TRBD1. Germline CDR1 reads MDHEN; CDR2 reads SYDVKM. The CDR3 spans 14 residues. J lost 5 bases, V lost 5 bases, and 4 bases had no gene match. As DNA, the CDR3 is TGTGCCAGCAGTATGACAGGGGGGGAAAACATTCAGTACTTC. It codes for CASSMTGGENIQYF.

The rearrangement joins TRBV13 to TRBJ2-5; TRBD1 matches at 7 bases. Germline assignment: CDR1 PRHDT and CDR2 FYEKMQ (reference sequence). The J segment lost 0 bases and the V segment lost 5 bases, leaving 6 bases of the junction unmatched. The CDR3 has 15 residues. The CDR3: CASSTPGTDQETQYF. In DNA, the CDR3 is TGTGCCAGCAGCACGCCCGGGACAGACCAAGAGACCCAGTACTTC.

This chain links TRBV27 with TRBJ1-5; D gene ambiguous. CDR1 and CDR2 (germline): MNHEY, SMNVEV (reference sequence). The CDR3 contains 15 residues. V was trimmed by 6 bases and J by 0 bases, leaving 12 bases between them. The CDR3 DNA sequence: TGTGCCAGCAGCCCTAAGGAAGTTAGCAATCAGCCCCAGCATTTT. Protein product: CASSPKEVSNQPQHF.

The chain has TRBV5-1 and TRBJ2-7; D might be TRBD1 (6 bases). Germline-derived CDR1 and CDR2 are SGHRS and YFSETQ. V lost 4 bases and J 0 bases, leaving 14 bases between the germline ends. This CDR3 has 15 amino acids. CDR3 protein: CASSPGTQYSYEQYF. DNA of the CDR3: TGCGCCAGCAGCCCTGGGACACAATACTCCTACGAGCAGTACTTC.

The rearrangement joins TRBV7-9 to TRBJ1-6, with TRBD1 identical over 8 bases. J gave up 6 bases and V 5 bases, and 3 bases lay outside the gene matches. The CDR3 spans 14 residues. The germline V gene encodes CDR1 SEHNR and CDR2 FQNEAQ (reference sequence). This chain's CDR3 is CASSRTGLNSPLHF. CDR3 coding DNA: TGTGCCAGCAGCCGGACAGGGCTTAATTCACCCCTCCACTTT.

The gene calls are TRBV7-9 and TRBJ2-7; either TRBD1 or TRBD2 may fit D (5 bases each). Germline V gene data show CDR1 as SEHNR and CDR2 as FQNEAQ (reference sequence). This CDR3 region has 13 residues. With 8 bases removed from V and 7 bases from J, the gap between germline ends came to 18 bases. CDR3 in amino acids: CASRDHDLVEQYF. In nucleotides, the CDR3 is TGTGCCAGCCGGGACCACGATTTAGTAGAGCAGTACTTC.

This clone was picked up one time. The chain joins TRBV7-9 to TRBJ2-5; 9 bases line up with TRBD1. With 5 bases clipped from V and 5 bases from J, the junction kept 21 bases outside the gene matches. CDR1 and CDR2 from the germline V gene are SEHNR and FQNEAQ (reference sequence). The CDR3 extends over 19 amino acids. The CDR3 is CASSVRDRVFGRSPETQYF. The DNA of the CDR3 is TGTGCCAGCAGCGTCCGGGACAGGGTATTCGGGAGGAGTCCCGAGACCCAGTACTTC.

This chain connects TRBV7-6 to TRBJ2-1, with 13 positions matching TRBD2. Germline CDR1 reads SGHVS; CDR2 reads FNYEAQ. J gave up 5 bases and V 5 bases, and 15 bases lay outside the gene matches. The CDR3 is made up of 19 amino acids. CDR3 loop: CASSVTSGTSGIFDNEQFF. The CDR3, as DNA: TGTGCCAGCAGCGTAACTTCCGGGACTAGCGGGATTTTTGACAATGAGCAGTTCTTC.

Regarding this clone: Other DNA variants within this sample encode the same CDR3. The gene calls are TRBV9 and TRBJ2-7; maybe TRBD2 (6 bases). The CDR3 consists of 14 residues. Germline values: CDR1 SGDLS, CDR2 YYNGEE. V lost 0 bases and J 3 bases, leaving 10 bases between the germline ends. DNA for the CDR3: TGTGCCAGCAGCGTAGGGGACTCTTACTACGAGCAGTACTTC. It is translated as CASSVGDSYYEQYF.

This sequence joins TRBV21-1 and TRBJ2-1. TRBV21-1 is given as a pseudogene. The CDR3 is 16 residues long. The CDR3 reads CASSGDPKSTYNEQFF. The CDR3 DNA follows: TGTGCCAGCAGCGGGGACCCCAAGAGCACCTACAATGAGCAGTTCTTC.